These T cell receptor beta chains were read from a single sample in a study of early T cells in non-severe SARS-CoV-2 infection. Each CDR3 protein is one row after TCRdb ran MiXCR on the 5' RACE reads. The sample includes roughly 66,000 distinct CDR3 sequences, 8% to 9.5% seen only once; the top ten take 2.5% to 3.5%. Sequenced material: whole blood. Receptor source: an adult who was a healthcare worker with PCR-confirmed SARS-CoV-2 infection or an uninfected control (not recorded which). Both conserved end residues are part of each CDR3. The D gene is left open where the match is weak. Clone sizes are given selectively: once, few, many, or a class where the clone is expanded.

J: TRBJ2-3; V: TRBV7-3; size: .; D: .; DNA: TGTGCCAGCAGCTCACCCCGTAGCAATGACCCTGGAGATACGCAGTATTTT; CDR3: CASSSPRSNDPGDTQYF
J: TRBJ2-1; V: TRBV12-3/TRBV12-4; size: many; D: .; DNA: TGTGCCAGCAGTTTGGTCTCCTACAATGAGCAGTTCTTC; CDR3: CASSLVSYNEQFF
J: TRBJ2-5; V: TRBV10-1; size: .; D: .; DNA: TGCGCCAGCGCGGCCAGGGAATCAGAGACCCAGTACTTC; CDR3: CASAARESETQYF
J: TRBJ1-4; V: TRBV18; size: few; D: TRBD1; DNA: TGTGCCAGCTCACTCACGGACAGGGTAACTGAAAAACTGTTTTTT; CDR3: CASSLTDRVTEKLFF
J: TRBJ1-2; V: TRBV7-3; size: many; D: .; DNA: TGTGCCAGCAGTCCAGAAGGGAGGCCCATGTCTGGCTACACCTTC; CDR3: CASSPEGRPMSGYTF
J: TRBJ2-2; V: TRBV24-1; size: few; D: .; DNA: TGTGCCACTCGAGACGGGACCACCGGGGAGCTGTTTTTT; CDR3: CATRDGTTGELFF
J: TRBJ2-1; V: TRBV28; size: few; D: .; DNA: TGTGCCAGCAGCTCACCTAGCAGGGGCAATGAGCAGTTCTTC; CDR3: CASSSPSRGNEQFF
J: TRBJ1-6; V: TRBV5-4; size: many; D: .; DNA: TGTGCCAGCAGTTGGGAGGTGGGGAATTCACCCCTCCACTTT; CDR3: CASSWEVGNSPLHF
J: TRBJ1-6; V: TRBV3-2; size: few; D: .; DNA: TGTGCCAGCAGCCAAGACGGGGGGGCACCCCTCCACTTT; CDR3: CASSQDGGAPLHF
J: TRBJ1-1; V: TRBV2; size: few; D: .; DNA: TGTGCCAGCAGTCTAACCGGGCAGGGATCCACTGAAGCTTTCTTT; CDR3: CASSLTGQGSTEAFF
J: TRBJ2-7; V: TRBV3-1; size: .; D: .; DNA: TGTGCCAGCAGCCCCGCGGGTGTGGATCAGTACTTC; CDR3: CASSPAGVDQYF
J: TRBJ1-1; V: TRBV5-8; size: many; D: .; DNA: TGTGCCAGCAGCTTTGACTACGCCGGACGAACTGAAGCTTTCTTT; CDR3: CASSFDYAGRTEAFF
J: TRBJ2-5; V: TRBV28; size: many; D: .; DNA: .; CDR3: CASSTSTGQETQYF
J: TRBJ2-1; V: TRBV12-3/TRBV12-4; size: many; D: .; DNA: TGTGCCAGCAGCCTGGGGGACGGCTACAATGAGCAGTTCTTC; CDR3: CASSLGDGYNEQFF
J: TRBJ2-5; V: TRBV29-1; size: .; D: .; DNA: TGCAGCGTTGATCAGGGGCAGGAGACCCAGTACTTC; CDR3: CSVDQGQETQYF
J: TRBJ2-4; V: TRBV7-3; size: .; D: .; DNA: TGTGCCAGCAGCACGTACAGGGGAGGGATTCAGTACTTC; CDR3: CASSTYRGGIQYF
J: TRBJ2-2; V: TRBV5-1; size: many; D: TRBD1; DNA: TGCGCCAGCAGCTCTGGGGACAGGGTGACCGGGGAGCTGTTTTTT; CDR3: CASSSGDRVTGELFF
J: TRBJ2-2; V: TRBV7-3; size: few; D: .; DNA: TGTGCCAGCAGCGCGGTCGGGGGAACGAACACCGGGGAGCTGTTTTTT; CDR3: CASSAVGGTNTGELFF
J: TRBJ2-3; V: TRBV5-1; size: .; D: .; DNA: TGCGCCAGCAGCGAAACCATAGATACGCAGTATTTT; CDR3: CASSETIDTQYF
J: TRBJ1-2; V: TRBV30; size: .; D: TRBD1; DNA: TGTGCCTGGAGCGAAACAGGGGTGAATTATGGCTACACCTTC; CDR3: CAWSETGVNYGYTF
J: TRBJ2-2; V: TRBV6-5; size: .; D: .; DNA: TGTGCCAGCAGTTACGGGTCGACAGGGAACACCGGGGAGCTGTTTTTT; CDR3: CASSYGSTGNTGELFF